These T cell receptor beta chains were read from a single sample in a study of control samples from healthy donors and cancer patients. Data came from immunoSEQ multiplex PCR; TCRdb stores just in-frame clones and leaves some out. Of about 120,000 clones listed, 88% are singletons. The specimen sequenced was blood. The origin of the receptors is a woman aged 70-85 years in good health. Each CDR3 is given without its conserved first and last residue. Size values are once, few and many counts, or a class for expanded clones, and some rows have none.

clone size	V gene	J gene	CDR3 protein
-	TRBV6-4	TRBJ1-1	ASKLGPTVNTEAF
-	TRBV2	TRBJ1-5	ASSDWGDQPQH
-	TRBV5-4	TRBJ2-1	ASSPGTSVEQF
-	TRBV10-3	TRBJ1-3	ATLGQLGNTIY
-	TRBV15	TRBJ1-4	ATRVTGQRNEKLF
-	TRBV24-1	TRBJ1-2	ATSDERGRGYT
once	TRBV3-1/TRBV3-2	TRBJ1-4	ASSTRQGVGEKLF
-	TRBV11-1	TRBJ2-1	ASSHGTNEQF
-	TRBV5-5	TRBJ1-2	ASSSGGSNYGYT
-	TRBV6-6	TRBJ2-2	ASREGATGELF
-	TRBV2	TRBJ2-1	ASSPGLAREQF
-	TRBV3-1/TRBV3-2	TRBJ1-1	ASSQPGHGYTEAF
-	TRBV6-2/TRBV6-3	TRBJ1-4	ASSGGDRRSNEKLF
-	TRBV19	TRBJ2-1	ASSIGLASYNEQF
-	TRBV7-9	TRBJ1-1	ASSFDVHTGGEAF
-	TRBV19	TRBJ2-2	TSSRTAQNTGELF
-	TRBV25-1	TRBJ2-7	ASSKSVSGEQY
-	TRBV5-1	TRBJ2-3	ASSPTAGAGTDTQY
-	TRBV27	TRBJ2-7	ASSFFSRTGGGYEQY
-	TRBV12-5	TRBJ2-7	ASGLVGGTSYEQY
-	TRBV7-6	TRBJ2-5	ASSLRASGGNQETQY
few	TRBV29-1	TRBJ1-4	SAGWANEKLF
once	TRBV4-2	TRBJ1-6	ASSPRQSSYNSPLH
-	TRBV20-1	TRBJ1-4	SASPSRSGIGEKLF
-	TRBV6-5	TRBJ1-2	ASRRGGGYT
-	TRBV9	TRBJ2-3	ASSARDRGRVTQY
-	TRBV3-1/TRBV3-2	TRBJ2-4	ASSHRYGGALGIQY
-	TRBV5-8	TRBJ2-7	ASSLRFGLGGYEQY
-	TRBV19	TRBJ1-5	ASSTSGGVNQPQH
few	TRBV6-2/TRBV6-3	TRBJ2-7	ASSFSMTVNSYEQY
-	TRBV18	TRBJ2-7	ASSPQQEDEQY
-	TRBV4-1	TRBJ1-3	ASSQGNSGNTIY
-	TRBV12-3/TRBV12-4	TRBJ2-7	ASRSSGGSEQY
-	TRBV4-2	TRBJ1-2	ASSPRGSGYT
-	TRBV3-1/TRBV3-2	TRBJ1-1	ASSQDLLSRRGEAF
-	TRBV12-3/TRBV12-4	TRBJ2-7	ASSLDSSYEQY
-	TRBV3-1/TRBV3-2	TRBJ1-5	ASSFSLQDQPQH
-	TRBV24-1	TRBJ2-5	ATSDVAGSQY
-	TRBV27	TRBJ2-7	ATSFGTGDYEQY
-	TRBV18	TRBJ1-2	ASSPSTVTVGYGYT
-	TRBV11-2	TRBJ1-1	ASSGRSNTEAF
few	TRBV12-3/TRBV12-4	TRBJ1-1	ASSFTDEQAF